The 2 T cell receptor beta chains presented below share a single source sample, sequenced in a study of shared clonotypes between healthy human individuals (TCRdb year 2020). CD8 naive samples were CD45RO-negative cells positively selected for CCR7, giving a CD45RA+CCR7+ population that excluded TemRA cells. The method was the immunoSEQ multiplex PCR assay. What TCRdb holds here is the immuneACCESS table cut down to in-frame rearrangements. Part of the clones is not present; checked against another copy, under half of the missing clones reflect an unresolved V gene, and the others are unexplained. The sample has 700,000 to 950,000 clones on record, about 96% of them singletons. Of the sample, less than 0.25% is held by the ten largest clones. What was sequenced was naive CD8+ T cells sorted from blood. The cell subset or site label for this specimen denotes: CD45RA+CCR7+. The receptors were gathered from a man aged 25-45 years in good health.

J is TRBJ2-4 and V is TRBV7-8; D is undetermined. Germline values: CDR1 SGHVS, CDR2 FQNEAQ. Trimming shortened V by 1 base and J by 8 bases, and 21 bases separated the two germline ends. This CDR3 comprises 17 residues. The CDR3 spells CASSLVPPVSPLDIQYF. The CDR3 DNA is TGTGCCAGCAGCTTAGTCCCCCCAGTGTCCCCCTTAGACATTCAGTACTTC.

V gene TRBV9 combines with J gene TRBJ2-3; D gene uncertain. The CDR3 has 17 residues. Trimming shortened V by 3 bases and J by 0 bases, and 17 bases separated the two germline ends. CDR1 and CDR2 from the germline V gene are SGDLS and YYNGEE. CDR3 in amino acids: CASSGYRNGPSTDTQYF. CDR3 DNA sequence: TGTGCCAGCAGCGGATATAGGAACGGGCCAAGCACAGATACGCAGTATTTT.